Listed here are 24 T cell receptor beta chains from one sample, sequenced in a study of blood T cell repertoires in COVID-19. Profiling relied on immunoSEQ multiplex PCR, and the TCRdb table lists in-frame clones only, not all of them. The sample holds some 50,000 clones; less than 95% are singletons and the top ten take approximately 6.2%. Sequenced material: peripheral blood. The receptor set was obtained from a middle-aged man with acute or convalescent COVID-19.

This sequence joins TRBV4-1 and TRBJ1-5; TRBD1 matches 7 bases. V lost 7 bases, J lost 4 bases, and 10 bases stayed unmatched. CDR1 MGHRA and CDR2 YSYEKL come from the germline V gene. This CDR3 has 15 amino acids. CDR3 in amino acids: CASKGQTGKNQPQHF. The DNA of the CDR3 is TGCGCCAGCAAGGGACAGACGGGTAAGAATCAGCCCCAGCATTTT.

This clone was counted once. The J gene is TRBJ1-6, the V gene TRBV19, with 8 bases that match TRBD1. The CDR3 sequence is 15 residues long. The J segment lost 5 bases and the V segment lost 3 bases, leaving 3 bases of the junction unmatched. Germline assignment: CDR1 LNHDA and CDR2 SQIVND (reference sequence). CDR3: CASSISDRDNSPLHF. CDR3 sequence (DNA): TGTGCCAGTAGTATTTCGGACAGGGATAATTCACCCCTCCACTTT.

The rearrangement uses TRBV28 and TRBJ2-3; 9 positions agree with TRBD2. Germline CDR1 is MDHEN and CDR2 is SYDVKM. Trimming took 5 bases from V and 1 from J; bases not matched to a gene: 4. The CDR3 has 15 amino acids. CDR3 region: CASSSRTSGTDTQYF. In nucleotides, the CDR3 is TGTGCCAGCAGTAGCCGGACTAGCGGCACAGATACGCAGTATTTT.

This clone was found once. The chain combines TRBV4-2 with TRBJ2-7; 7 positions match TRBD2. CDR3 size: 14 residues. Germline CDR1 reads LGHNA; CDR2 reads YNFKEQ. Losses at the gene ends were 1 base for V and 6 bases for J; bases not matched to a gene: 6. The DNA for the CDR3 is TGTGCCAGCAGCCAAGGGCTAGCGGATTCCGAGCAGTACTTC. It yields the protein CASSQGLADSEQYF.

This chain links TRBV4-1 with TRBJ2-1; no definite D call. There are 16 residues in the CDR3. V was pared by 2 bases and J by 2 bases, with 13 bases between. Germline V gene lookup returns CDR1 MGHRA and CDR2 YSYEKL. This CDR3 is CASSQLDLLTYNEQFF. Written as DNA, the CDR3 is TGCGCCAGCAGCCAACTAGACCTCTTAACCTACAATGAGCAGTTCTTC.

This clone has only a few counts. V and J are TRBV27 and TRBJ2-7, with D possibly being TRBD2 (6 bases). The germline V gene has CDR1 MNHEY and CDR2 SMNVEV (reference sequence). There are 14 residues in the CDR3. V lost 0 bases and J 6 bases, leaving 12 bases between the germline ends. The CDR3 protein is CASSLSGGLGEQYF. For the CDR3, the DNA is TGTGCCAGCAGTTTATCGGGGGGTTTGGGCGAGCAGTACTTC.

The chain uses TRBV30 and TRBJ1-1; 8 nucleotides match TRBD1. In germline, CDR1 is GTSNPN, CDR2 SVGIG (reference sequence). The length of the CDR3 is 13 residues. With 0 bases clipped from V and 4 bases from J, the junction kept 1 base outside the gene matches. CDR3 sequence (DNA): TGTGCCTGGAGTGTTGGGACAGGCACTGAAGCTTTCTTT. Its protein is CAWSVGTGTEAFF.

In nucleotides, the CDR3 is TGTGCCAGCAGCTCGTCTAGCGGGAGAGTCGCAGATACGCAGTATTTT. Its translation is CASSSSSGRVADTQYF. The chain is built from TRBV7-2 and TRBJ2-3; TRBD2 aligns across 10 bases. V lost 4 bases, J lost 4 bases, and 8 bases stayed unmatched. The CDR3 is 16 amino acids. The germline V gene has CDR1 SGHTA and CDR2 FQGNSA. Drawing the rest from reference TRBV7-2 and TRBJ2-3, the complete variable domain is GAGVSQSPSNKVTEKGKDVELRCDPISGHTALYWYRQSLGQGLEFLIYFQGNSAPDKSGLPSDRFSAERTGGSVSTLTIQRTQQEDSAVYLCASSSSSGRVADTQYFGPGTRLTVL.

This chain's CDR3 is CASSLRGGSMISTDTQYF. The DNA of the CDR3 is TGTGCCAGCAGTTTACGAGGCGGGAGTATGATAAGCACAGATACGCAGTATTTT. V and J are TRBV27 and TRBJ2-3; 7 bases match TRBD2. The CDR3 is 18 amino acids. V lost 2 bases, J lost 0 bases, and 11 bases stayed unmatched. Per the germline V gene, CDR1 is MNHEY and CDR2 is SMNVEV (reference sequence).

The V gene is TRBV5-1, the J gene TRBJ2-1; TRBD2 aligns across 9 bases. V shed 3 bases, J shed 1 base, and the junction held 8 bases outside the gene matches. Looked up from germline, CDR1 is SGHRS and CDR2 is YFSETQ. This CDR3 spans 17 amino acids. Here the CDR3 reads CASSWGQAGGSYNEQFF. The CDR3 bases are TGCGCCAGCAGCTGGGGACAAGCGGGAGGATCCTACAATGAGCAGTTCTTC.

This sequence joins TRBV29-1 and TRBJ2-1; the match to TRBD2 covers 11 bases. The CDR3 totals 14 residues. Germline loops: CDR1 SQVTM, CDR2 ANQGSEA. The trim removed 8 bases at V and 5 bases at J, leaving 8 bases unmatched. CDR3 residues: CSTGGTSGNNEQFF. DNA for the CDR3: TGCAGCACAGGAGGGACTAGCGGTAACAATGAGCAGTTCTTC.

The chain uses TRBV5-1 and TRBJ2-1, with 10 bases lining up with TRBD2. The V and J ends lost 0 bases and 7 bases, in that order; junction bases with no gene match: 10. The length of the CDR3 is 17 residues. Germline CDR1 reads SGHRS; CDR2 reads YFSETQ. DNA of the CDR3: TGCGCCAGCAGCTTGGGCGGGCTAGCGGGAGAGGGGAATGAGCAGTTCTTC. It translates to CASSLGGLAGEGNEQFF.

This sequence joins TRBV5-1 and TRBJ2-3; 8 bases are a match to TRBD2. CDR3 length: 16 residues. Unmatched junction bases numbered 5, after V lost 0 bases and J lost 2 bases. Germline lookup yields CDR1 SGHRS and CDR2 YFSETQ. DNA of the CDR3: TGCGCCAGCAGCTTGGACGGGAGGGCCGTCACAGATACGCAGTATTTT. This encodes CASSLDGRAVTDTQYF.

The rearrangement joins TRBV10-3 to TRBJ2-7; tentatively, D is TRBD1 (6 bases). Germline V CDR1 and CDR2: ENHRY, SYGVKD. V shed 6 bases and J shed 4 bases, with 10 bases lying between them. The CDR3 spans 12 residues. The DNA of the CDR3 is TGTGCCATCAGAACAGGGTCGTACGAGCAGTACTTC. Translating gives CAIRTGSYEQYF.

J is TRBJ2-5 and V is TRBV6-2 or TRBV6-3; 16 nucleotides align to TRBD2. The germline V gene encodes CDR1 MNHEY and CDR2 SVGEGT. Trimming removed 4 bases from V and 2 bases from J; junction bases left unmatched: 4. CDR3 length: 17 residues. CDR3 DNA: TGTGCCAGCAGTTCCGGGACTAGCGGGAGGGCACAAGAGACCCAGTACTTC. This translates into CASSSGTSGRAQETQYF.

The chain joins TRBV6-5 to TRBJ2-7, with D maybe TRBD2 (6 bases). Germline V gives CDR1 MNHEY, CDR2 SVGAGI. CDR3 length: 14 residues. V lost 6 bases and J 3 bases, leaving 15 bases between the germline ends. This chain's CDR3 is CASRHQEGLYEQYF. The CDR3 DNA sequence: TGTGCCAGCAGGCACCAGGAGGGCCTCTACGAGCAGTACTTC.

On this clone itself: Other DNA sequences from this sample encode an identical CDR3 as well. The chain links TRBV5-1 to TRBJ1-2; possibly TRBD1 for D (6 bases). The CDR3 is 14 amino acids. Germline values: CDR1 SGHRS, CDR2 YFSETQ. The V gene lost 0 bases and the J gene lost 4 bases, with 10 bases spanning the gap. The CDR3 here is CASSLEGQSYGYTF. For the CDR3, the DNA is TGCGCCAGCAGCTTGGAAGGACAGAGCTATGGCTACACCTTC.

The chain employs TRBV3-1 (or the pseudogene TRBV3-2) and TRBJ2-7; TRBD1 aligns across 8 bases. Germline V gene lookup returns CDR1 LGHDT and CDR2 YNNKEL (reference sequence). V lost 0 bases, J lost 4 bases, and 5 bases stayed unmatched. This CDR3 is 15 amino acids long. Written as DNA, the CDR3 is TGTGCCAGCAGCCAAGAAGGACAGGGCTTGTACGAGCAGTACTTC. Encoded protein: CASSQEGQGLYEQYF.

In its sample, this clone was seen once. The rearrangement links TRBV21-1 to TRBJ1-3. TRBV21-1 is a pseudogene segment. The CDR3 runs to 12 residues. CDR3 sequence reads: CASKSEGNTIYF. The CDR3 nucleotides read TGTGCCAGCAAGAGCGAAGGAAACACCATATATTTT.

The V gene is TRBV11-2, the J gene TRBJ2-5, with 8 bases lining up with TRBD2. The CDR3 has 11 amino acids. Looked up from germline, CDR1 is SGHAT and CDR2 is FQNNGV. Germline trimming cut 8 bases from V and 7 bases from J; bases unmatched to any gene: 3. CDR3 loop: CASLRGGTQYF. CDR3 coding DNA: TGTGCCAGCCTTCGGGGGGGGACCCAGTACTTC.

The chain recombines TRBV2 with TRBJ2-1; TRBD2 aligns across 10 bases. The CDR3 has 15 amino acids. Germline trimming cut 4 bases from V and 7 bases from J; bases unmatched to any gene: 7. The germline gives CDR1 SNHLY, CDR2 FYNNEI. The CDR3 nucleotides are TGTGCCAGCAGTGGGGCTAGCGGGAGTAGAAATGAGCAGTTCTTC. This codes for CASSGASGSRNEQFF.

CDR3 loop: CASSYPRQGPDTQYF. In nucleotides, the CDR3 is TGTGCCAGCAGTTACCCCAGACAGGGCCCAGATACGCAGTATTTT. The chain recombines TRBV6-2 or TRBV6-3 with TRBJ2-3; TRBD1 matches 7 bases. Germline V lookup: CDR1 MNHEY, CDR2 SVGEGT. The CDR3 is made up of 15 amino acids. Germline trimming cut 2 bases from V and 4 bases from J; bases unmatched to any gene: 6.

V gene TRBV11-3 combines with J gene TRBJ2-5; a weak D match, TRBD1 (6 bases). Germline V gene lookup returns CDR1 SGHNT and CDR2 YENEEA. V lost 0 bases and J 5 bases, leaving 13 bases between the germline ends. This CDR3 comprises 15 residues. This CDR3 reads CASSLDPTRGETQYF. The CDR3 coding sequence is TGTGCCAGCAGCTTAGACCCAACTAGGGGGGAGACCCAGTACTTC. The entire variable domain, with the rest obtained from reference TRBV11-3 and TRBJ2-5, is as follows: EAGVVQSPRYKIIEKKQPVAFWCNPISGHNTLYWYLQNLGQGPELLIRYENEEAVDDSQLPKDRFSAERLKGVDSTLKIQPAELGDSAVYLCASSLDPTRGETQYFGPGTRLLVL.

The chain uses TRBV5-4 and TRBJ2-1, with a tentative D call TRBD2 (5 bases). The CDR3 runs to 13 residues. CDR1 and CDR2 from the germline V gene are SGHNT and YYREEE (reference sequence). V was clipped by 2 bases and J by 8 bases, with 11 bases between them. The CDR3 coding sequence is TGTGCCAGCAGCTTAGCAAACGGGGATGAGCAGTTCTTC. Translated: CASSLANGDEQFF.